This TCR beta chain is drawn from a study of quantifying T cell responses using KT2 cells. Study-level information: Reverse transcription used primers in the TCR alpha and beta constant regions. Study results and caveats: Detection of KT2 sequences held at the lowest tested level, about one cell per 100,000 PBMC.

The cDNA 3' end received a ligated oligonucleotide with a UMI. The first PCR ran around 4 cycles with an equimolar RC1.1 and RC1.2 beta primer mix. From the second PCR onward, TCR alpha and beta chains were processed separately. TCRdb reprocessed the UMI-ligation and nested PCR reads via MiXCR and lists one record per CDR3 protein. Of 45,000 to 65,000 distinct CDR3 sequences listed, 12% are singletons. Known numbers of the T cell clone KT2 were added to PBMC. In germline, CDR1 is SGHTA, CDR2 FQGTGA. There are 14 residues in the CDR3. Between the trimmed V and J ends, which lost 4 bases and 7 bases, there was a span of 13 bases. This clonotype was picked up a small number of times. The antigen remains unidentified.

The chain links TRBV7-3 to TRBJ2-2; D is ambiguous. Sequencing input: PBMCs spiked with cells of the T cell clone KT2. This clonotype was obtained from a human donor. The CDR3 DNA follows: TGTGCCAGCAGCTCCACAGCGCAAGGCGGGGAGCTGTTTTTT. Its translation is CASSSTAQGGELFF.